This T cell receptor (beta chain) was obtained from a study of blood T cell repertoires in COVID-19. On the study more broadly: Samples taken during acute and convalescent COVID-19 were collected in the United States, Italy and Spain. T cells, B-cell-depleted T cells, or PBMCs supplied cDNA or gDNA.

Per the authors' pipeline: Reference gene primer amplification gave nucleated cell count estimates. Sequencing used immunoSEQ multiplex PCR; TCRdb keeps in-frame clones, though not all of them. V and J calls and clone size are as listed in that table; D and trimming were resolved from the DNA. The table shows nearly 95,000 clones, with roughly nine tenths occurring only once. This clone was observed a handful of times. This CDR3 comprises 10 residues. The V and J ends lost 7 bases and 4 bases respectively, with 8 bases between them. Germline assignment: CDR1 SQVTM and CDR2 ANQGSEA. The V gene is TRBV29-1, the J gene TRBJ2-7; D is ambiguous. The receptor was derived from a human donor with active COVID-19. The donor label of this sample is uncertain. Sequencing was done on a sample of peripheral blood. CDR3 coding DNA: TGCAGCGCTATAGAGTACGAGCAGTACTTC. Translating it yields CSAIEYEQYF.